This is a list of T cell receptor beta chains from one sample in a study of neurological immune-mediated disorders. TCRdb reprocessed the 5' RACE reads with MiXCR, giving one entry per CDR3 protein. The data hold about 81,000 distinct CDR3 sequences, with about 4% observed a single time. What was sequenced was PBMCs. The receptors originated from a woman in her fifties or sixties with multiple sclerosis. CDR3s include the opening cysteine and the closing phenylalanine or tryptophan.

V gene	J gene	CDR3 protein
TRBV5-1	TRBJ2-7	CASSSSGGPYEQYF
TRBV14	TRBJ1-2	CASSQLRPNYGYTF
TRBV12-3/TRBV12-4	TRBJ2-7	CASSLGGHYEQYF
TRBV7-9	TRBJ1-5	CASGGSGANQPQHF
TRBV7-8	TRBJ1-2	CASSLEQGANDGYTF
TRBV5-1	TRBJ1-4	CASSFQILSNEKLFF
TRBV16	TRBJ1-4	CASSQSGRDGKLFF
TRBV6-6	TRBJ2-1	CASSNRVNEQFF
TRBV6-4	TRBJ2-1	CASSDTFLAGGLVNEQFF
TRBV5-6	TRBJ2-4	CASSLGRGGNIQYF
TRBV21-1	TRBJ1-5	CASSKDRESNQPQHF
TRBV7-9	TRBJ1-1	CASSKRGRGTEAFF
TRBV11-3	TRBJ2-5	CASSPRDGDQETQYF
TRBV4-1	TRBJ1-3	CASSQGGNTIYF
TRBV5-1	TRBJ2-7	CASSLVGNSYEQYF
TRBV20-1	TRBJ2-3	CSAPLGAPDTQYF
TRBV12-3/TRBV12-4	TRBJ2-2	CASSPGTRIVTNTGELFF
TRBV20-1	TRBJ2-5	CSARDSRWAIQETQYF
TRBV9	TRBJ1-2	CASSTDRGALYGYTF
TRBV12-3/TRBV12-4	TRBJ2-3	CASSQGRGSTDTQYF
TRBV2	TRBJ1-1	CASRGQGGGTEAFF
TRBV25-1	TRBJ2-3	CASSETGFSDTQYF
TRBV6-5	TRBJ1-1	CASSSPGVFMNTEAFF